This entry lists 27 T cell receptor beta chains sequenced from one sample in a study of blood T cell repertoires in COVID-19. Method: immunoSEQ multiplex PCR; TCRdb's copy keeps in-frame clones and lacks some. The sample has about 78,000 clones; more than 75% are singletons. The sample taken for sequencing was peripheral blood. The receptor source for this set is a woman aged 60-70 years with acute or convalescent COVID-19.

This chain connects TRBV20-1 to TRBJ1-1; no definite D call. CDR1 and CDR2 (germline): DFQATT, SNEGSKA (reference sequence). The V end was cut by 7 bases, the J end by 11 bases, with 17 bases between. The length of the CDR3 is 11 residues. CDR3 sequence reads: CSGLFGEWAFF. CDR3 nucleotides: TGCAGTGGATTGTTCGGGGAGTGGGCTTTCTTT.

The rearrangement links TRBV7-3 to TRBJ2-5; D uncertain. The V and J ends lost 2 bases and 2 bases respectively, with 6 bases between them. Germline V gene sequence: CDR1 SGHTA, CDR2 FQGTGA. The CDR3 is 13 amino acids. The DNA of the CDR3 is TGTGCCAGCAGCTTAGGTACTCAAGAGACCCAGTACTTC. Translated: CASSLGTQETQYF.

This sequence joins TRBV28 and TRBJ1-4; the D is unclear. Germline lookup yields CDR1 MDHEN and CDR2 SYDVKM. With 7 bases removed from V and 7 bases from J, the gap between germline ends came to 13 bases. The CDR3 runs to 13 residues. CDR3 residues: CASTLSGSEKLFF. In nucleotides, the CDR3 is TGTGCCAGCACCCTATCGGGGTCTGAAAAACTGTTTTTT.

This clone was seen only once. J is TRBJ1-5 and V is TRBV19; a possible D gene is TRBD1 (6 bases). The CDR3 has 13 residues. Germline V gives CDR1 LNHDA, CDR2 SQIVND (reference sequence). Trimming left V 10 bases short and J 4 bases short, with 14 bases between. The CDR3 loop reads CATEDRANQPQHF. The CDR3 DNA is TGTGCCACCGAGGACAGAGCAAATCAGCCCCAGCATTTT.

The chain is built from TRBV18 and TRBJ2-7, with D possibly matching TRBD1 (6 bases). Trimming left V 3 bases short and J 5 bases short, with 11 bases between. The CDR3 runs to 13 residues. Germline assignment: CDR1 KGHSH and CDR2 LQKENI. The CDR3 protein is CASSPTGRDEQYF. The CDR3 DNA is TGTGCCAGCTCACCGACAGGAAGGGACGAGCAGTACTTC.

V usage is TRBV28 and J usage is TRBJ1-4; D gene uncertain. There are 16 residues in the CDR3. CDR1 and CDR2 from the germline V gene are MDHEN and SYDVKM. V lost 4 bases, J lost 0 bases, and 12 bases lay in between. The DNA of the CDR3 is TGTGCCAGCAGTTACTCTCCCATCGCAACTAATGAAAAACTGTTTTTT. Translating it yields CASSYSPIATNEKLFF.

The chain couples TRBV5-1 to TRBJ2-6, with 9 nucleotides matching TRBD1. Trimming took 4 bases from V and 2 from J; bases not matched to a gene: 7. Germline V gene sequence: CDR1 SGHRS, CDR2 YFSETQ. The CDR3 spans 17 residues. The CDR3 nucleotides are TGCGCCAGCAGCAGATCGGGACAGGGTACTGGGGCCAACGTCCTGACTTTC. Protein product: CASSRSGQGTGANVLTF.

Concerning this clone: The sample holds other DNA sequences that translate to the same CDR3. The CDR3 sequence is CASSGDSNSPLHF. The CDR3 bases are TGTGCCAGCAGTGGGGACAGTAATTCACCCCTCCACTTT. The chain links TRBV2 to TRBJ1-6; TRBD1 agrees at 7 bases. The CDR3 loop spans 13 amino acids. J lost 6 bases, V lost 4 bases, and 0 bases had no gene match. Germline V gives CDR1 SNHLY, CDR2 FYNNEI.

The CDR3 nucleotides read TGTGCCAGCTCACCCGGGACAGGGGCTCAGCCCCAGCATTTT. This codes for CASSPGTGAQPQHF. The V and J genes are TRBV18 and TRBJ1-5, with 10 bases matching TRBD1. The V gene end was trimmed by 3 bases and the J gene end by 6 bases; junction bases not matched to a gene: 2. The CDR3 is made up of 14 amino acids. Germline V gene lookup returns CDR1 KGHSH and CDR2 LQKENI.

V gene TRBV2 combines with J gene TRBJ1-1; tentative D call: TRBD1 (5 bases). Germline-derived CDR1 and CDR2 are SNHLY and FYNNEI. This CDR3 has 14 amino acids. Trimming removed 6 bases at V and 2 bases at J, with 13 bases between. The CDR3 region has the DNA TGTGCCAGCAGCCTAATACAGGTTAACACTGAAGCTTTCTTT. Residues: CASSLIQVNTEAFF.

V usage is TRBV27 and J usage is TRBJ1-2, with 10 bases aligning to TRBD1. V dropped 5 bases and J dropped 7; count of bases not matched to a gene: 13. CDR3 size: 16 residues. The V gene's germline CDR1 is MNHEY and CDR2 SMNVEV (reference sequence). The CDR3 loop reads CASSPLETGGVGGYTF. The CDR3 DNA reads TGTGCCAGCAGTCCCCTAGAGACAGGGGGCGTGGGTGGCTACACCTTC.

The chain employs TRBV5-1 and TRBJ1-1; TRBD1 is a possible D gene (6 bases). This CDR3 has 16 residues. V was pared by 4 bases and J by 0 bases, with 16 bases between. Germline V gives CDR1 SGHRS, CDR2 YFSETQ. This CDR3 is CASSDADRSMNTEAFF. CDR3 coding DNA: TGCGCCAGCAGCGACGCGGACAGATCTATGAACACTGAAGCTTTCTTT.

V usage is TRBV5-1 and J usage is TRBJ2-4; 10 bases line up with TRBD1. V was clipped by 0 bases and J by 0 bases; unmatched bases: 0. The CDR3 runs to 16 residues. Germline V gives CDR1 SGHRS, CDR2 YFSETQ. The CDR3 DNA reads TGCGCCAGCAGCTTGGGGGACAGGGGAGCCAAAAACATTCAGTACTTC. Residues: CASSLGDRGAKNIQYF.

The chain combines TRBV6-6 with TRBJ2-7; tentatively, D is TRBD2 (6 bases). CDR1 is MNHNY and CDR2 is SVGAGI in the germline V gene (reference sequence). The ends were cut back, 6 bases at V and 7 bases at J, with 19 bases in the middle. There are 14 residues in the CDR3. CDR3 in DNA: TGTGCCAGCAGCCCCCCGCAGCGGGTGGGTGAGCAGTACTTC. This encodes CASSPPQRVGEQYF.

The CDR3 DNA is TGCGCCAGCAGCGCAGACAGGGGAAATGAAAAACTGTTTTTT. Protein sequence: CASSADRGNEKLFF. The chain links TRBV5-1 to TRBJ1-4; 8 nucleotides agree with TRBD1. J gave up 5 bases and V 4 bases, and 4 bases lay outside the gene matches. This CDR3 contains 14 residues. CDR1 is SGHRS and CDR2 is YFSETQ in the germline V gene.

CDR3 bases: TGTGCCAGCAGCTTATTGCCGGCGGAGCCCGACAATGAGCAGTTCTTC. It encodes CASSLLPAEPDNEQFF. The chain uses TRBV7-9 and TRBJ2-1; D is ambiguous. CDR3 length: 16 residues. Between the trimmed V and J ends, which lost 2 bases and 5 bases, there was a span of 16 bases. Germline CDR1 and CDR2: SEHNR and FQNEAQ (reference sequence).

As to this clone: Other DNA sequences from this sample encode an identical CDR3 as well. The chain uses TRBV5-1 and TRBJ1-2, with TRBD1 matching 9 bases. CDR1 and CDR2 (germline): SGHRS, YFSETQ. The V and J ends lost 0 bases and 8 bases, in that order; junction bases with no gene match: 5. This CDR3 region has 14 residues. The CDR3 spells CASSLAGQGDGYTF. CDR3 nucleotide sequence: TGCGCCAGCAGCTTGGCGGGACAGGGAGACGGCTACACCTTC.

This rearrangement joins TRBV6-1 to TRBJ2-2; 7 positions match TRBD1. The CDR3 length is 13 residues. Germline assignment: CDR1 MNHNS and CDR2 SASEGT. The V and J ends lost 5 bases and 6 bases, in that order; junction bases with no gene match: 3. CDR3 amino acids: CASSTTGSGELFF. In nucleotides, the CDR3 is TGTGCCAGCAGTACGACAGGGTCCGGGGAGCTGTTTTTT.

The chain joins TRBV15 to TRBJ2-1; TRBD1 matches 9 bases. The CDR3 sequence is 15 residues long. Germline CDR1 reads LNHNV; CDR2 reads YYDKDF (reference sequence). Losses at the gene ends were 5 bases for V and 7 bases for J; bases not matched to a gene: 9. The chain's CDR3 is CATSAPGTGLNEQFF. The CDR3 nucleotides are TGTGCCACCAGCGCACCCGGGACAGGGCTTAATGAGCAGTTCTTC.

The chain employs TRBV29-1 and TRBJ1-4, with TRBD1 matching 8 bases. The CDR3 consists of 16 residues. CDR1 and CDR2 from the germline V gene are SQVTM and ANQGSEA. V lost 0 bases and J lost 3; bases outside the gene matches: 6. CDR3 protein: CSVEDLGTGSNEKLFF. In DNA, the CDR3 is TGCAGCGTTGAAGATCTTGGGACAGGTTCTAATGAAAAACTGTTTTTT. The variable domain in full, with the rest retrieved from reference TRBV29-1 and TRBJ1-4, is SAVISQKPSRDICQRGTSLTIQCQVDSQVTMMFWYRQQPGQSLTLIATANQGSEATYESGFVIDKFPISRPNLTFSTLTVSNMSPEDSSIYLCSVEDLGTGSNEKLFFGSGTQLSVL.

The J gene is TRBJ1-2, the V gene TRBV29-1; TRBD1 might be the D (5 bases). Trimming cost V 7 bases and J 4 bases, with 13 bases left between them. This CDR3 is built from 12 residues. Germline V gene sequence: CDR1 SQVTM, CDR2 ANQGSEA. The CDR3 DNA is TGCAGCGCCGGAGGGGCGGTCTATGGCTACACCTTC. It specifies CSAGGAVYGYTF.

This clone was recorded a few times. This rearrangement joins TRBV6-2 or TRBV6-3 to TRBJ1-1; no definite D call. V was pared by 4 bases and J by 10 bases, with 13 bases between. CDR3 length: 12 amino acids. Germline V gene data show CDR1 as MNHEY and CDR2 as SVGEGT. DNA for the CDR3: TGTGCCAGCAGTTTTGGTGGAGGTCCAGCTTTCTTT. Residues: CASSFGGGPAFF.

The chain employs TRBV19 and TRBJ1-1; D is unclear. The CDR3 sequence is 15 residues long. Germline CDR1 reads LNHDA; CDR2 reads SQIVND (reference sequence). The V and J ends lost 1 base and 3 bases respectively, with 12 bases between them. The CDR3 loop is CASSIGFGSYTEAFF. The CDR3 coding sequence is TGTGCCAGTAGTATAGGGTTCGGTTCCTACACTGAAGCTTTCTTT.

The sample holds a few counts of this clone. This sequence joins TRBV2 and TRBJ1-1; D not certain. The V and J ends lost 5 bases and 4 bases respectively, with 11 bases between them. CDR3 size: 13 residues. Germline CDR1 and CDR2: SNHLY and FYNNEI. The DNA for the CDR3 is TGTGCCAGCAGTCTACACCGGAGCACTGAAGCTTTCTTT. It specifies CASSLHRSTEAFF.

In its sample, this clone was seen once. This chain joins TRBV19 and TRBJ1-1, with D unclear. This CDR3 comprises 18 residues. Germline-derived CDR1 and CDR2 are LNHDA and SQIVND (reference sequence). Trimming pared 1 base from V and 0 bases from J, leaving 18 bases between. The CDR3 DNA reads TGTGCCAGTAGTATAGTTCCCTCTCGGGCGGGGTTGAACACTGAAGCTTTCTTT. This translates into CASSIVPSRAGLNTEAFF. The whole variable domain, remainder taken from reference TRBV19 and TRBJ1-1, is DGGITQSPKYLFRKEGQNVTLSCEQNLNHDAMYWYRQDPGQGLRLIYYSQIVNDFQKGDIAEGYSVSREKKESFPLTVTSAQKNPTAFYLCASSIVPSRAGLNTEAFFGQGTRLTVV.

This clone was detected only once. The gene calls are TRBV7-9 and TRBJ1-2; 7 bases are a match to TRBD1. Germline values: CDR1 SEHNR, CDR2 FQNEAQ (reference sequence). J lost 4 bases, V lost 3 bases, and 8 bases had no gene match. The CDR3 covers 15 residues. In DNA, the CDR3 is TGTGCCAGCAGCTTCCTGGGACAGAGAACCTATGGCTACACCTTC. Translating gives CASSFLGQRTYGYTF.

The chain uses TRBV27 and TRBJ2-1; 7 bases map to TRBD2. The CDR3 runs 14 residues. V was pared by 2 bases and J by 11 bases, with 9 bases of the junction left unmatched. Germline lookup yields CDR1 MNHEY and CDR2 SMNVEV (reference sequence). The CDR3 spells CASSLEHKAGKQFF. CDR3 nucleotides: TGTGCCAGCAGTTTAGAGCACAAAGCGGGGAAGCAGTTCTTC.